Listed here are 11 T cell receptor beta chains from one sample, sequenced in a study of T cells in Graves' hyperthyroidism and ophthalmopathy. TCR beta CDR3 regions were amplified from RNA. Carried out on the TCR CDR3, a first-round RT-PCR used the HTBI primer set. TCRdb re-called the multiplex PCR reads with MiXCR, one entry per CDR3 protein. This table has about 300,000 distinct CDR3 sequences, roughly 18% appearing once. Input material: blood. Receptor source: a man between 50 and 59 years old with Graves' ophthalmopathy.

The genes are TRBV5-4 and TRBJ2-1, with 8 positions matching TRBD2. V lost 0 bases and J lost 4; bases outside the gene matches: 9. Germline V gives CDR1 SGHNT, CDR2 YYREEE (reference sequence). The CDR3 consists of 17 residues. CDR3: CASSLEVTSGYYNEQFF. CDR3 bases: TGTGCCAGCAGCTTGGAGGTCACTAGCGGATATTACAATGAGCAGTTCTTC.

This clonotype was counted a few times. The chain has TRBV20-1 and TRBJ1-2, with 7 bases identical to TRBD1. Trimming cost V 5 bases and J 5 bases; bases outside gene matches: 8. Per germline, CDR1 DFQATT and CDR2 SNEGSKA (reference sequence). The CDR3 contains 13 residues. CDR3 nucleotide sequence: TGCAGTGCTCTTGGACAGGAGGGGTATGGCTACACCTTC. Amino acid sequence: CSALGQEGYGYTF.

The sample holds one count of this clonotype. This may arise from a read error, as a much more abundant clone is one base away. The rearrangement joins TRBV12-3 or TRBV12-4 to TRBJ2-7; 10 bases align to TRBD1. CDR3 length equals 14 residues. The CDR3 DNA reads as TGTGTCAGCAACAGACAGGGGGCGAACTACGAGCAGTACTTC. This sequence encodes CVSNRQGANYEQYF.

About this clonotype itself: Being one base from a much bigger clone, this may be a read error. This chain connects TRBV20-1 to TRBJ1-5; D gene uncertain. Germline CDR1 is DFQATT and CDR2 is SNEGSKA (reference sequence). V was cut by 8 bases and J by 1 base, with 15 bases left in between. This CDR3 region has 14 residues. CDR3 nucleotide sequence: TGCAGTCTCTCCAAGGCAAGCAGCAATCAGCCCCAGCATTTT. It translates to CSLSKASSNQPQHF.

V usage is TRBV5-1 and J usage is TRBJ2-5; the D gene is possibly TRBD2 (5 bases). Germline assignment: CDR1 SGHRS and CDR2 YFSETQ. V was shortened by 1 base and J by 9 bases, with 19 bases between the two germline ends. This CDR3 contains 15 residues. The CDR3 loop reads CASSLIGSSARAQYF. CDR3 nucleotides: TGCGCCAGCAGCTTGATTGGGAGCTCGGCAAGGGCCCAGTACTTC.

This chain joins TRBV27 and TRBJ1-6; the match to TRBD1 covers 8 bases. The CDR3 extends over 17 amino acids. Germline lookup yields CDR1 MNHEY and CDR2 SMNVEV (reference sequence). The trim removed 4 bases at V and 3 bases at J, leaving 8 bases unmatched. The CDR3 here is CASSSRTGTNYNSPLHF. CDR3 sequence (DNA): TGTGCCAGCAGTTCCCGGACAGGGACTAACTATAATTCACCCCTCCACTTT.

Ten or more counts support this clonotype. This rearrangement joins TRBV4-1 to TRBJ2-7; 7 positions match TRBD1. Germline V gives CDR1 MGHRA, CDR2 YSYEKL. J gave up 3 bases and V 5 bases, and 7 bases lay outside the gene matches. This CDR3 spans 14 amino acids. Here the CDR3 reads CASSTPGQNYEQYF. Written as DNA, the CDR3 is TGCGCCAGCAGCACTCCGGGACAGAACTACGAGCAGTACTTC.

This clonotype was recorded a few times. V and J are TRBV12-3 or TRBV12-4 and TRBJ1-4; D is uncertain. The CDR3 contains 17 residues. The ends were cut back, 6 bases at V and 8 bases at J, with 25 bases in the middle. For the CDR3, the DNA is TGTGCCAGCAGCCCGCGAGGACGGACGGCGCGGATCGAAAAACTGTTTTTT. Amino acid sequence: CASSPRGRTARIEKLFF.

J is TRBJ2-3 and V is TRBV15; D is undetermined. Germline V gene data show CDR1 as LNHNV and CDR2 as YYDKDF (reference sequence). V was clipped by 1 base and J by 5 bases, with 13 bases between them. This CDR3 region has 15 residues. This chain's CDR3 is CATSRGGQREDTQYF. CDR3 bases: TGTGCCACCAGCAGAGGTGGGCAGCGTGAAGATACGCAGTATTTT.

This clonotype occurred many times. The chain employs TRBV11-2 and TRBJ2-7, with a possible D match to TRBD1 (6 bases). Germline loops: CDR1 SGHAT, CDR2 FQNNGV. The ends were cut back, 5 bases at V and 0 bases at J, with 11 bases in the middle. The CDR3 runs to 14 residues. CDR3 protein: CASSRQENSYEQYF. The DNA of the CDR3 is TGTGCCAGCAGCAGACAGGAAAACTCCTACGAGCAGTACTTC.

The chain combines TRBV11-2 with TRBJ2-3; 8 positions agree with TRBD2. V dropped 5 bases and J dropped 6; count of bases not matched to a gene: 4. The CDR3 runs 13 residues. Germline CDR1 is SGHAT and CDR2 is FQNNGV. The CDR3 region is CASSTRLADTQYF. The CDR3 nucleotides are TGTGCCAGCAGCACCCGACTAGCGGATACGCAGTATTTT.